These 30 T cell receptor beta chains came from one sample sequenced in a study of cytomegalovirus exposure and HLA in healthy donors. It was with 60 Vbeta and 13 Jbeta primers that the PCR ran. The data were produced by immunoSEQ multiplex PCR, yet TCRdb's version contains in-frame clones alone and is incomplete. The profile shows some 64,000 clones, 89% of them singletons. Sequenced: PBMCs. The receptors were gathered from a man aged 25 to 40 in good health and CMV-seropositive.

The V call is TRBV7-2, the J call TRBJ2-1, with 10 positions matching TRBD2. The CDR3 is made up of 15 amino acids. J was trimmed by 5 bases and V by 7 bases; bases with no gene match: 8. CDR1 and CDR2 (germline): SGHTA, FQGNSA. CDR3 coding DNA: TGTGCCAGCACCCTAGTAGGACTAGCGGACAATGAGCAGTTCTTC. It translates to CASTLVGLADNEQFF.

The chain combines TRBV29-1 with TRBJ1-6; no clear D gene. CDR1 and CDR2 from the germline V gene are SQVTM and ANQGSEA. Trimming stripped 1 base from V and 7 bases from J, with 11 bases between. The CDR3 spans 14 residues. In nucleotides, the CDR3 is TGCAGCGTTGAAGCCCAATCTGAGAATTCACCCCTCCACTTT. This gives the protein CSVEAQSENSPLHF.

In this sample, this clone turned up a few times. CDR3 amino acids: CASSLLPRGVGTDTQYF. Written as DNA, the CDR3 is TGTGCCAGCTCCCTCCTCCCCCGGGGGGTCGGCACAGATACGCAGTATTTT. The chain links TRBV7-6 to TRBJ2-3; 7 bases are a match to TRBD2. Germline CDR1 and CDR2: SGHVS and FNYEAQ. V shed 8 bases, J shed 1 base, and the junction held 15 bases outside the gene matches. CDR3 size: 17 residues. Using reference TRBV7-6 and TRBJ2-3 for the parts outside the CDR3, the full variable domain is GAGVSQSPRYKVTKRGQDVALRCDPISGHVSLYWYRQALGQGPEFLTYFNYEAQQDKSGLPNDRFSAERPEGSISTLTIQRTEQRDSAMYRCASSLLPRGVGTDTQYFGPGTRLTVL.

This sequence joins TRBV6-1 and TRBJ1-2, with 10 bases matching TRBD1. The CDR3 runs to 14 residues. The germline CDR1 and CDR2 sequences are MNHNS and SASEGT. Trimming removed 5 bases from V and 5 bases from J; junction bases left unmatched: 5. DNA of the CDR3: TGTGCCAGCAGTTCCGGGACAGGGGCATATGGCTACACCTTC. Its translation is CASSSGTGAYGYTF.

Only a few counts were recorded for this clone. The chain has TRBV7-9 and TRBJ2-3; 7 bases match TRBD1. With 6 bases clipped from V and 1 base from J, the junction kept 10 bases outside the gene matches. The CDR3 has 16 amino acids. Germline V gene sequence: CDR1 SEHNR, CDR2 FQNEAQ (reference sequence). CDR3 coding DNA: TGTGCCAGCAGTCACAGAGGGGGCGCGGGCACAGATACGCAGTATTTT. Translation gives CASSHRGGAGTDTQYF.

This clone came up a few times. The genes are TRBV4-2 and TRBJ2-6; 9 nucleotides agree with TRBD1. Germline CDR1 and CDR2: LGHNA and YNFKEQ. CDR3 size: 16 residues. J gave up 2 bases and V 5 bases, and 4 bases lay outside the gene matches. CDR3 nucleotide sequence: TGTGCCAGCAGCATCGACAGGGGGACTGGGGCCAACGTCCTGACTTTC. Protein sequence: CASSIDRGTGANVLTF.

The V call is TRBV11-2, the J call TRBJ1-2; D gene uncertain. CDR3 length: 13 amino acids. Germline values: CDR1 SGHAT, CDR2 FQNNGV. V was shortened by 3 bases and J by 5 bases, with 10 bases between the two germline ends. CDR3 region: CASSLIPDYGYTF. The CDR3 DNA sequence: TGTGCCAGCAGCTTGATTCCAGATTATGGCTACACCTTC.

Written as DNA, the CDR3 is TGTGCCAGCAGTGAACGGGGTGGACGGGGTAGCAATCAGCCCCAGCATTTT. It translates to CASSERGGRGSNQPQHF. The chain is built from TRBV6-1 and TRBJ1-5; D gene uncertain. Trimming took off 2 bases at V and 0 bases at J, with 14 bases between the two ends. Germline CDR1 reads MNHNS; CDR2 reads SASEGT. The CDR3 extends over 17 amino acids.

The chain uses TRBV4-3 and TRBJ1-1; D is possibly TRBD1 (6 bases). With 2 bases removed from V and 1 base from J, the gap between germline ends came to 17 bases. Germline V gives CDR1 LGHNA, CDR2 YSLEER. The CDR3 loop spans 17 amino acids. CDR3 loop: CASSQIPGHGPNTEAFF. The CDR3 nucleotides read TGCGCCAGCAGCCAAATTCCGGGACATGGGCCGAACACTGAAGCTTTCTTT.

This rearrangement joins TRBV6-1 to TRBJ1-4; D might be TRBD1 (6 bases). Germline V lookup: CDR1 MNHNS, CDR2 SASEGT. V was shortened by 5 bases and J by 6 bases, with 10 bases between the two germline ends. This CDR3 comprises 13 residues. CDR3 loop: CASSYRTDEKLFF. CDR3 nucleotide sequence: TGTGCCAGCAGTTATCGGACAGATGAAAAACTGTTTTTT.

This sequence joins TRBV12-5 and TRBJ2-5; 7 bases map to TRBD1. TRBJ2-7 explains the end of the DNA better; the J call may be wrong. Germline assignment: CDR1 LGHNT and CDR2 FRNRAP. The CDR3 loop spans 14 amino acids. CDR3 sequence: CASGSRDSIREQYF. The CDR3 DNA reads as TGTGCTAGTGGTTCCCGGGACAGTATACGCGAGCAGTACTTC.

V gene TRBV9 combines with J gene TRBJ2-7; TRBD2 matches 8 bases. From germline, CDR1 is SGDLS and CDR2 YYNGEE. The J segment lost 5 bases and the V segment lost 0 bases, leaving 4 bases of the junction unmatched. The CDR3 totals 14 residues. The DNA of the CDR3 is TGTGCCAGCAGCGTAGACGGGAGGGCCAACGAGCAGTACTTC. Translated, it gives CASSVDGRANEQYF.

The genes are TRBV19 and TRBJ1-1, with 9 bases identical to TRBD1. CDR1 and CDR2 from the germline V gene are LNHDA and SQIVND (reference sequence). The CDR3 sequence is 16 residues long. The V segment lost 7 bases and the J segment 2 bases; nucleotides outside the gene matches: 11. CDR3 sequence: CASNFPAGQGNTEAFF. CDR3 coding DNA: TGTGCCAGTAACTTTCCCGCGGGACAGGGAAACACTGAAGCTTTCTTT. The full variable domain, completed using reference TRBV19 and TRBJ1-1, is DGGITQSPKYLFRKEGQNVTLSCEQNLNHDAMYWYRQDPGQGLRLIYYSQIVNDFQKGDIAEGYSVSREKKESFPLTVTSAQKNPTAFYLCASNFPAGQGNTEAFFGQGTRLTVV.

The chain carries TRBV19 and TRBJ1-1; 7 positions agree with TRBD1. CDR3 length: 14 residues. V dropped 5 bases and J dropped 3; count of bases not matched to a gene: 6. Germline V gives CDR1 LNHDA, CDR2 SQIVND (reference sequence). The CDR3 spells CASSEGARDTEAFF. DNA for the CDR3: TGTGCCAGTAGTGAGGGGGCGAGGGACACTGAAGCTTTCTTT.

This chain connects TRBV25-1 to TRBJ2-5; 11 nucleotides match TRBD2. This CDR3 is built from 15 residues. CDR1 is MGHDK and CDR2 is SYGVNS in the germline V gene. With 0 bases clipped from V and 5 bases from J, the junction kept 2 bases outside the gene matches. The CDR3 is CASSEYASGRETQYF. The CDR3 nucleotides read TGTGCCAGCAGTGAATATGCTAGCGGGAGGGAGACCCAGTACTTC.

The chain combines TRBV11-3 with TRBJ2-1; the match to TRBD1 covers 9 bases. The CDR3 contains 16 residues. V shed 1 base and J 6 bases; nucleotides not matched to a gene: 7. CDR1 and CDR2 (germline): SGHNT, YENEEA. The CDR3 loop is CASSLGWTGEGNEQFF. CDR3 nucleotides: TGTGCCAGCAGCTTAGGTTGGACAGGGGAAGGCAATGAGCAGTTCTTC.

The chain combines TRBV19 with TRBJ2-1; the match to TRBD2 covers 9 bases. Trimming removed 5 bases from V and 2 bases from J; junction bases left unmatched: 7. Germline V gene lookup returns CDR1 LNHDA and CDR2 SQIVND (reference sequence). This CDR3 has 16 residues. The CDR3 protein is CASSLLAGRTYNEQFF. The CDR3 bases are TGTGCCAGTAGTCTCCTAGCGGGACGGACCTACAATGAGCAGTTCTTC.

The rearrangement uses TRBV10-3 and TRBJ2-3; 9 nucleotides line up with TRBD2. Germline V lookup: CDR1 ENHRY, CDR2 SYGVKD. V was pared by 3 bases and J by 4 bases, with 8 bases of the junction left unmatched. This CDR3 spans 16 amino acids. CDR3 loop: CAISEGGSGSADTQYF. CDR3 nucleotide sequence: TGTGCCATCAGTGAAGGGGGTAGCGGGAGCGCAGATACGCAGTATTTT.

The rearrangement uses TRBV2 and TRBJ1-1, with TRBD1 matching 8 bases. V shed 8 bases, J shed 0 bases, and the junction held 14 bases outside the gene matches. This CDR3 contains 17 residues. The germline gives CDR1 SNHLY, CDR2 FYNNEI. CDR3 region: CASDGTGTYPLNTEAFF. CDR3 nucleotide sequence: TGTGCCAGCGATGGGACAGGTACCTATCCCCTGAACACTGAAGCTTTCTTT.

The chain employs TRBV6-1 and TRBJ2-1; 9 bases match TRBD2. Unmatched junction bases numbered 4, after V lost 5 bases and J lost 2 bases. The CDR3 sequence is 15 residues long. Germline assignment: CDR1 MNHNS and CDR2 SASEGT. This chain's CDR3 is CASSSGTSPYNEQFF. In DNA, the CDR3 is TGTGCCAGCAGTTCCGGGACTAGCCCCTACAATGAGCAGTTCTTC.

V is TRBV27 and J is TRBJ2-3, with a weak D call TRBD2 (5 bases). Between the trimmed V and J ends, which lost 0 bases and 1 base, there was a span of 8 bases. From germline, CDR1 is MNHEY and CDR2 SMNVEV (reference sequence). This CDR3 contains 15 residues. Written as DNA, the CDR3 is TGTGCCAGCAGTTTATCGAGGGCCCGCACAGATACGCAGTATTTT. Protein product: CASSLSRARTDTQYF.

Note on this clone: Other nucleotide sequences in the sample specify the same CDR3. The chain's CDR3 is CASSPPGLAGPPVQFF. The CDR3 bases are TGTGCCAGCTCACCACCGGGACTAGCGGGGCCCCCAGTGCAGTTCTTC. The chain couples TRBV18 to TRBJ2-1, with 13 bases lining up with TRBD2. This CDR3 region has 16 residues. V trimming: 0 bases; J trimming: 12 bases; junction bases outside the gene matches: 8. The germline CDR1 and CDR2 sequences are KGHSH and LQKENI. Supplemented by reference TRBV18 and TRBJ2-1, the full variable domain reads NAGVMQNPRHLVRRRGQEARLRCSPMKGHSHVYWYRQLPEEGLKFMVYLQKENIIDESGMPKERFSAEFPKEGPSILRIQQVVRGDSAAYFCASSPPGLAGPPVQFFGPGTRLTVL.

The genes are TRBV2 and TRBJ1-1; TRBD1 is a possible D gene (5 bases). This CDR3 is built from 14 residues. CDR1 is SNHLY and CDR2 is FYNNEI in the germline V gene. With 7 bases removed from V and 5 bases from J, the gap between germline ends came to 17 bases. The CDR3: CASTLGGARTEAFF. The CDR3 nucleotides read TGTGCCAGCACGCTCGGAGGGGCAAGAACTGAAGCTTTCTTT.

Only a few counts were recorded for this clone. This sequence joins TRBV28 and TRBJ2-7; possible D gene TRBD1, 5 bases. The CDR3 contains 14 residues. The germline gives CDR1 MDHEN, CDR2 SYDVKM. Deletions cut 6 bases from V and 3 bases from J, with 15 bases between. CDR3 sequence reads: CASSFRTTDYEQYF. The DNA of the CDR3 is TGTGCCAGCAGCTTCAGGACAACCGACTACGAGCAGTACTTC.

This clone was seen a handful of times. CDR3 coding DNA: TGTGCCAGCAGCTTGGATGGGACAGGAACCTACGAGCAGTACTTC. This sequence encodes CASSLDGTGTYEQYF. The gene calls are TRBV5-6 and TRBJ2-7; 8 bases line up with TRBD1. Germline trimming cut 0 bases from V and 2 bases from J; bases unmatched to any gene: 4. This CDR3 spans 15 amino acids. From germline, CDR1 is SGHDT and CDR2 YYEEEE. The full variable domain, its missing parts supplied by reference TRBV5-6 and TRBJ2-7, is DAGVTQSPTHLIKTRGQQVTLRCSPKSGHDTVSWYQQALGQGPQFIFQYYEEEERQRGNFPDRFSGHQFPNYSSELNVNALLLGDSALYLCASSLDGTGTYEQYFGPGTRLTVT.

V usage is TRBV9 and J usage is TRBJ2-3, with D possibly being TRBD2 (6 bases). V was clipped by 4 bases and J by 1 base, with 13 bases between them. The CDR3 has 15 residues. Germline V gene data show CDR1 as SGDLS and CDR2 as YYNGEE. DNA for the CDR3: TGTGCCAGCAGCCCTTGGGCGGGGCGCACAGATACGCAGTATTTT. Amino acids: CASSPWAGRTDTQYF.

The V call is TRBV7-9, the J call TRBJ1-1; TRBD1 is a possible D gene (5 bases). V shed 5 bases and J shed 6 bases, with 16 bases lying between them. Germline V gene sequence: CDR1 SEHNR, CDR2 FQNEAQ (reference sequence). The CDR3 is 14 amino acids. CDR3 sequence: CASSRNPGSAEAFF. The CDR3 DNA is TGTGCCAGCAGCCGTAACCCAGGGTCGGCTGAAGCTTTCTTT.

The chain uses TRBV20-1 and TRBJ1-2; no reliable D call. Germline CDR1 reads DFQATT; CDR2 reads SNEGSKA (reference sequence). The CDR3 runs 11 residues. Trimming pared 3 bases from V and 8 bases from J, leaving 10 bases between. Here the CDR3 reads CSASHTQGYTF. The CDR3, as DNA: TGCAGTGCTAGCCACACCCAGGGCTACACCTTC.

The V and J genes are TRBV7-9 and TRBJ2-1; TRBD2 matches 8 bases. The V and J ends lost 3 bases and 6 bases, in that order; junction bases with no gene match: 10. This CDR3 is built from 16 residues. Per germline, CDR1 SEHNR and CDR2 FQNEAQ (reference sequence). The CDR3 sequence: CASSFVPGLVPNEQFF. In DNA form, the CDR3 reads TGTGCCAGCAGCTTTGTACCGGGACTAGTTCCCAATGAGCAGTTCTTC.

The chain employs TRBV12-5 and TRBJ2-7; D is perhaps TRBD1 (6 bases). The CDR3 runs 13 residues. Germline loops: CDR1 LGHNT, CDR2 FRNRAP. Deletions cut 4 bases from V and 4 bases from J, with 11 bases between. The CDR3 is CASGSQGPYEQYF. CDR3 sequence (DNA): TGTGCTAGTGGTTCACAGGGACCTTACGAGCAGTACTTC. Variable domain in full (rest from reference TRBV12-5 and TRBJ2-7): DARVTQTPRHKVTEMGQEVTMRCQPILGHNTVFWYRQTMMQGLELLAYFRNRAPLDDSGMPKDRFSAEMPDATLATLKIQPSEPRDSAVYFCASGSQGPYEQYFGPGTRLTVT.